This entry lists 21 T cell receptor beta chains sequenced from one sample in a study of Graves' ophthalmopathy and Graves' hyperthyroidism. Transcripts of RNA were the source for amplifying TCR beta CDR3 regions. HTBI-primed first-round RT-PCR preceded second-round multiplex PCR. In TCRdb, the multiplex PCR reads were re-called with MiXCR into one record per CDR3 protein. This table holds some 400,000 distinct CDR3 sequences, about a sixth found once. The sample taken for sequencing was peripheral blood. These receptors all come from a woman aged 18 to 35 with Graves' ophthalmopathy.

This clonotype was detected ten times or more. The chain combines TRBV20-1 with TRBJ1-2; D not certain. Trimming stripped 3 bases from V and 6 bases from J, with 5 bases between. CDR1 is DFQATT, CDR2 SNEGSKA, per germline (reference sequence). The CDR3 sequence is 10 residues long. In nucleotides, the CDR3 is TGCAGTGCTAGGAGGGATGGCTACACCTTC. Amino acids: CSARRDGYTF.

This clonotype has a handful of counts. The CDR3 DNA is TGTGCCAGCAGTTACGCCTCCAGGGGGCTTGGCAATCAGCCCCAGCATTTT. Translation gives CASSYASRGLGNQPQHF. The V gene is TRBV6-2 or TRBV6-3, the J gene TRBJ1-5, with TRBD1 matching over 8 bases. This CDR3 contains 17 residues. Trimming took 2 bases from V and 2 from J; bases not matched to a gene: 8. The V gene's germline CDR1 is MNHEY and CDR2 SVGEGT.

This clonotype has at least ten counts. The rearrangement joins TRBV6-1 to TRBJ2-7; 7 positions match TRBD2. The ends lost 6 bases at V and 2 bases at J; junction bases unmatched: 10. CDR1 is MNHNS and CDR2 is SASEGT in the germline V gene. This CDR3 contains 15 residues. The chain's CDR3 is CASSQLREVAYEQYF. In DNA, the CDR3 is TGTGCCAGCAGCCAACTTCGGGAGGTTGCCTACGAGCAGTACTTC.

This clonotype was recorded many times. The gene calls are TRBV7-9 and TRBJ2-5, with 9 bases matching TRBD2. Germline V gene sequence: CDR1 SEHNR, CDR2 FQNEAQ (reference sequence). V was pared by 2 bases and J by 1 base, with 17 bases of the junction left unmatched. This CDR3 contains 20 residues. The CDR3 loop reads CASSLFGGGAGGRFQETQYF. CDR3 nucleotides: TGTGCCAGCAGCTTATTTGGGGGAGGAGCGGGAGGCCGCTTCCAAGAGACCCAGTACTTC.

This sequence joins TRBV28 and TRBJ1-1, with D possibly being TRBD1 (6 bases). From germline, CDR1 is MDHEN and CDR2 SYDVKM. This CDR3 has 15 residues. V lost 4 bases to trimming and J lost 5 bases, with 17 bases between them. The CDR3 DNA follows: TGTGCCAGCAGTTCTCCTCCGGAGGGGGTAACTGAAGCTTTCTTT. Its translation is CASSSPPEGVTEAFF.

This sequence joins TRBV2 and TRBJ2-5; D unresolved. CDR1 SNHLY and CDR2 FYNNEI come from the germline V gene. This CDR3 contains 15 residues. The V end was cut by 3 bases, the J end by 5 bases, with 16 bases between. The CDR3 loop is CASSDGETVMETQYF. CDR3 bases: TGTGCCAGCAGTGATGGGGAAACGGTGATGGAGACCCAGTACTTC.

This clonotype was detected many times. V is TRBV5-6 and J is TRBJ1-1; D is unclear. This CDR3 is 14 amino acids long. V was cut by 6 bases and J by 1 base, with 13 bases left in between. Germline CDR1 and CDR2: SGHDT and YYEEEE. The CDR3 sequence: CASNLLQRNTEAFF. The CDR3 region has the DNA TGTGCCAGCAACTTACTACAGAGGAACACTGAAGCTTTCTTT.

The chain is built from TRBV7-8 and TRBJ2-5; D ambiguous. V lost 5 bases to trimming and J lost 5 bases, with 9 bases between them. The CDR3 loop spans 12 amino acids. Germline assignment: CDR1 SGHVS and CDR2 FQNEAQ. As DNA, the CDR3 is TGTGCCAGCAGCCGTATAAAGGAGACCCAGTACTTC. Protein product: CASSRIKETQYF. The variable domain in full, with the rest retrieved from reference TRBV7-8 and TRBJ2-5, is GAGVSQSPRYKVAKRGQDVALRCDPISGHVSLFWYQQALGQGPEFLTYFQNEAQLDKSGLPSDRFFAERPEGSVSTLKIQRTQQEDSAVYLCASSRIKETQYFGPGTRLLVL.

This clonotype was found many times. The chain uses TRBV18 and TRBJ2-5; D ambiguous. The CDR3 has 11 amino acids. V was pared by 6 bases and J by 7 bases, with 9 bases between. Per germline, CDR1 KGHSH and CDR2 LQKENI. CDR3 in amino acids: CASSPDGTQYF. The CDR3 DNA reads TGTGCCAGCTCCCCTGATGGGACCCAGTACTTC.

In this sample, this clonotype turned up many times. The chain joins TRBV18 to TRBJ2-2; maybe TRBD2 (5 bases). Germline CDR1 reads KGHSH; CDR2 reads LQKENI. With 0 bases removed from V and 6 bases from J, the gap between germline ends came to 8 bases. This CDR3 region has 14 residues. The CDR3: CASSPPRVPGELFF. The DNA of the CDR3 is TGTGCCAGCTCACCACCGCGGGTTCCCGGGGAGCTGTTTTTT.

This clonotype was counted ten times or more. DNA of the CDR3: TGTGCCAGCAGTTTATCTAGGCCTTCTGGGGCCAACGTCCTGACTTTC. Translating it yields CASSLSRPSGANVLTF. The chain combines TRBV27 with TRBJ2-6, with D unclear. The CDR3 loop spans 16 amino acids. Per germline, CDR1 MNHEY and CDR2 SMNVEV (reference sequence). V was clipped by 0 bases and J by 1 base, with 7 bases between them.

This clonotype was counted at least ten times. J is TRBJ2-2 and V is TRBV6-1, with 7 bases aligning to TRBD2. After removal of 2 bases from V and 0 bases from J, the junction contained 9 bases not matched to a gene. The CDR3 length is 18 residues. Germline CDR1 reads MNHNS; CDR2 reads SASEGT. CDR3 DNA sequence: TGTGCCAGCAGTGAACATGTCGGGAGCGGGGCGAACACCGGGGAGCTGTTTTTT. It translates to CASSEHVGSGANTGELFF.

This clonotype was seen at least ten times. The V and J genes are TRBV7-8 and TRBJ2-5; maybe TRBD2 (5 bases). The CDR3 is made up of 14 amino acids. Trimming pared 1 base from V and 6 bases from J, leaving 12 bases between. CDR1 is SGHVS and CDR2 is FQNEAQ in the germline V gene. The CDR3 bases are TGTGCCAGCAGCTTAGAACGGGGTAGGAAGACCCAGTACTTC. This translates into CASSLERGRKTQYF.

This clonotype was counted ten times or more. The gene calls are TRBV7-9 and TRBJ2-5; TRBD1 is a possible D gene (6 bases). Per germline, CDR1 SEHNR and CDR2 FQNEAQ (reference sequence). The CDR3 runs 12 residues. V was cut by 8 bases and J by 7 bases, with 14 bases left in between. The CDR3 region is CASSQGLATQYF. The CDR3 DNA reads TGTGCCAGCTCACAGGGTCTGGCGACCCAGTACTTC.

This clonotype was seen ten or more times. J is TRBJ1-6 and V is TRBV7-2; D is unresolved. The germline V gene has CDR1 SGHTA and CDR2 FQGNSA. The CDR3 is 15 amino acids. The V end lost 5 bases, the J end lost 8 bases, and 16 bases lay between the germline ends. CDR3 nucleotides: TGTGCCAGCAGCAAAGCACTTTCCACGGATTCACCCCTCCACTTT. This encodes CASSKALSTDSPLHF.

V and J are TRBV6-1 and TRBJ2-7, with 12 nucleotides matching TRBD1. There are 14 residues in the CDR3. CDR1 MNHNS and CDR2 SASEGT come from the germline V gene. V lost 6 bases and J lost 6; bases outside the gene matches: 6. CDR3 nucleotides: TGTGCCAGCAGCCGGGGACAGGGGGCGGGCGAGCAGTACTTC. It is translated as CASSRGQGAGEQYF.

V is TRBV28 and J is TRBJ1-1, with D uncertain. V was shortened by 1 base and J by 4 bases, with 10 bases between the two germline ends. Germline lookup yields CDR1 MDHEN and CDR2 SYDVKM. The CDR3 runs 14 residues. CDR3 residues: CASSLFVGSTEAFF. The CDR3 bases are TGTGCCAGCAGTTTATTTGTGGGATCCACTGAAGCTTTCTTT.

This clonotype was counted many times. The J gene is TRBJ2-4, the V gene TRBV6-2 or TRBV6-3; tentative D call: TRBD1 (5 bases). The germline V gene has CDR1 MNHEY and CDR2 SVGEGT. The CDR3 has 15 residues. The ends were cut back, 0 bases at V and 3 bases at J, with 9 bases in the middle. In DNA form, the CDR3 reads TGTGCCAGCAGTTACTCTCAGGGCGGCAAAAACATTCAGTACTTC. Amino acid sequence: CASSYSQGGKNIQYF.

This chain uses TRBV6-2 or TRBV6-3 with TRBJ1-1; 7 bases agree with TRBD1. This CDR3 spans 13 amino acids. J was trimmed by 8 bases and V by 6 bases; bases with no gene match: 9. The germline gives CDR1 MNHEY, CDR2 SVGEGT. CDR3 DNA: TGTGCCAGCAGGGCCGGGCGACAGGGAGAAGCTTTCTTT. Translation: CASRAGRQGEAFF.

This clonotype has ten or more counts. J is TRBJ2-7 and V is TRBV20-1; the D call may be TRBD1 or TRBD2 (5 bases each). From germline, CDR1 is DFQATT and CDR2 SNEGSKA (reference sequence). V was pared by 1 base and J by 6 bases, with 13 bases between. This CDR3 contains 13 residues. This chain's CDR3 is CSARVSRGPEQYF. Here the CDR3 DNA reads TGCAGTGCTAGAGTATCGAGGGGTCCCGAGCAGTACTTC.

This clonotype has ten or more counts. The V and J genes are TRBV4-1 and TRBJ2-4, with 7 bases that match TRBD2. The V gene's germline CDR1 is MGHRA and CDR2 YSYEKL. V trimming: 2 bases; J trimming: 8 bases; junction bases outside the gene matches: 9. The CDR3 runs 15 residues. The CDR3, as DNA: TGCGCCAGCAGCCAACATCCGAGCGGGAATTACATTCAGTACTTC. Amino acid sequence: CASSQHPSGNYIQYF.